Listed below are T cell receptor beta chains from one sample, sequenced in a study of Graves' ophthalmopathy and Graves' hyperthyroidism. TCRdb called the multiplex PCR reads again in MiXCR, with one record for every CDR3 protein. The profile shows under 800,000 distinct CDR3 sequences, 22% of them singletons. The source material was peripheral blood. The receptors were gathered from a woman between 18 and 29 years old with stable Graves' hyperthyroidism. Some clones in this sample may be carry-over from other donors' samples. Both conserved end residues are part of each CDR3. A D gene is named only where the DNA matches it firmly. Where a row states a size, it is once, few, many or the class of an expanded clone; other rows omit it.

J gene	D gene	V gene	clone size	CDR3 protein	CDR3 DNA
TRBJ2-4	TRBD2	TRBV7-9	many	CASSLERLAGPKNIQYF	TGTGCCAGCAGCTTAGAACGGCTAGCGGGACCCAAAAACATTCAGTACTTC
TRBJ2-7	TRBD1	TRBV6-2/TRBV6-3	NA	CASSPGPSGGLYEQYF	TGTGCCAGCAGCCCCGGACCATCAGGGGGCCTCTACGAGCAGTACTTC
TRBJ2-7	NA	TRBV27	many	CASSRRELFDEQYF	TGTGCCAGCAGCCGACGGGAGTTGTTCGACGAGCAGTACTTC
TRBJ1-2	TRBD1	TRBV20-1	many	CSARDLRGTGINYGYTF	TGCAGTGCTAGAGACCTCCGAGGGACAGGGATAAACTATGGCTACACCTTC
TRBJ2-3	TRBD2	TRBV11-2	many	CASSLQGLAGGEAQYF	TGTGCCAGCAGCTTACAGGGACTAGCGGGGGGGGAGGCGCAGTATTTT
TRBJ2-3	NA	TRBV9	once	CASSPRTGTDTQYF	TGTGCCAGCAGCCCCAGGACAGGCACAGATACGCAGTATTTT
TRBJ1-2	NA	TRBV28	many	CASSVGQYGYTF	TGTGCCAGCAGTGTGGGGCAGTATGGCTACACCTTC
TRBJ1-1	TRBD1	TRBV20-1	many	CSAREGRTGGYGTEAFF	TGCAGTGCTAGAGAAGGGCGGACAGGGGGGTATGGCACTGAAGCTTTCTTT
TRBJ1-2	NA	TRBV6-2/TRBV6-3	many	CASGTSGRILYGYTF	TGTGCCAGCGGGACCTCGGGACGGATCCTTTATGGCTACACCTTC
TRBJ2-5	NA	TRBV12-3/TRBV12-4	many	CASSPLTVQETQYF	TGTGCCAGCAGCCCGCTGACAGTACAAGAGACCCAGTACTTC
TRBJ2-7	NA	TRBV5-1	many	CASSLASGTPTYEQYF	TGCGCCAGCAGCTTGGCCTCCGGGACACCCACCTACGAGCAGTACTTC